A selection of T cell receptor beta chains follows, all from one sample in a study of PD-1 blockade in mismatch repair-deficient tumors. The table came from immunoSEQ multiplex PCR; TCRdb's copy has only in-frame clones and leaves some out. The sample records approximately 130,000 clones, approximately 90% being singletons. Sample: peripheral blood, taken 44 weeks after starting pembrolizumab. The receptors were gathered from an adult with mismatch repair-deficient cancer. CDR3s include the opening cysteine and the closing phenylalanine or tryptophan. A D gene is named only where the DNA matches it firmly. Only some rows state a clone size, as once, few, many or a class for expanded clones.

v_call,cdr3_length,j_call,clone_size,d_call,cdr3_aa,cdr3_nt
TRBV5-5,15,TRBJ2-1,NA,TRBD2,CASSLGGLEYDEQFF,TGTGCCAGCAGCTTGGGTGGACTAGAATACGATGAGCAGTTCTTC
TRBV9,11,TRBJ2-1,NA,NA,CASSVGHEQFF,TGTGCCAGCAGCGTGGGACATGAGCAGTTCTTC
TRBV7-9,15,TRBJ1-1,NA,NA,CASSPRQAQNTEAFF,TGTGCCAGCAGCCCCCGACAGGCCCAAAACACTGAAGCTTTCTTT
TRBV4-3,18,TRBJ2-7,NA,TRBD2,CASSQNPGLAGATYEQYF,TGCGCCAGCAGCCAAAATCCGGGACTAGCGGGAGCCACCTACGAGCAGTACTTC
TRBV7-9,15,TRBJ1-3,NA,NA,CASSLGAGPGNTIYF,TGTGCCAGCAGCTTAGGGGCAGGACCTGGAAACACCATATATTTT
TRBV27,13,TRBJ2-7,few,TRBD2,CASSPGLGWEQYF,TGTGCCAGCAGTCCGGGACTAGGGTGGGAGCAGTACTTC
TRBV28,14,TRBJ2-5,NA,TRBD1,CASSPGGTGETQYF,TGTGCCAGCAGCCCTGGAGGGACAGGGGAGACCCAGTACTTC
TRBV7-3,14,TRBJ1-1,NA,NA,CASLSGGGNTEAFF,TGTGCCAGCCTATCGGGTGGGGGGAACACTGAAGCTTTCTTT
TRBV4-3,17,TRBJ1-3,NA,NA,CASSQEPAGGPGNTIYF,TGCGCCAGCAGCCAAGAACCGGCGGGAGGGCCTGGAAACACCATATATTTT
TRBV28,13,TRBJ2-2,NA,NA,CASRPGGSGELFF,TGTGCCAGCAGACCAGGCGGGTCCGGGGAGCTGTTTTTT
TRBV19,14,TRBJ1-2,NA,NA,CASIGKYRFHGYTF,TGTGCCAGTATTGGGAAGTACCGTTTCCACGGCTACACCTTC
TRBV4-1,13,TRBJ2-1,NA,NA,CASRQLAGKEQFF,TGCGCCAGCAGACAACTAGCCGGGAAGGAGCAGTTCTTC
TRBV27,13,TRBJ2-5,NA,TRBD1,CASSPGQANTQYF,TGTGCCAGCAGTCCGGGACAGGCCAATACCCAGTACTTC
TRBV4-2,18,TRBJ2-2,NA,NA,CASSHDYGGGGNTGELFF,TGTGCCAGCAGCCATGATTATGGGGGCGGAGGAAACACCGGGGAGCTGTTTTTT
TRBV28,12,TRBJ1-2,NA,NA,CASSYPGGGYTF,TGTGCCAGCAGTTATCCCGGGGGTGGCTACACCTTC
TRBV21-1,14,TRBJ1-1,NA,NA,CASSKVGGYTEAFF,TGTGCCAGCAGCAAAGTCGGGGGTTACACTGAAGCTTTCTTT
TRBV5-1,15,TRBJ2-7,many,TRBD1,CASSLGTGRGYEQYF,TGCGCCAGCAGCTTGGGGACAGGCAGGGGCTACGAGCAGTACTTC
TRBV5-1,15,TRBJ1-5,NA,TRBD1,CASSLQGYSNQPQHF,TGCGCCAGCAGCCTACAGGGGTATAGCAATCAGCCCCAGCATTTT
TRBV28,14,TRBJ2-7,NA,TRBD1,CASARQGHSYEQYF,TGTGCCAGCGCGCGACAGGGGCACTCCTACGAGCAGTACTTC
TRBV9,13,TRBJ2-3,medium-sized,NA,CASSSPTGDTQYF,TGTGCCAGCAGCTCCCCCACAGGAGATACGCAGTATTTT
TRBV30,14,TRBJ2-3,NA,NA,CAWRARTSRDTQYF,TGTGCCTGGAGGGCCAGGACCTCCAGAGATACGCAGTATTTT
TRBV5-4,14,TRBJ2-7,NA,NA,CASSLAPGSYEQYF,TGTGCCAGCAGCTTGGCCCCAGGGTCCTACGAGCAGTACTTC